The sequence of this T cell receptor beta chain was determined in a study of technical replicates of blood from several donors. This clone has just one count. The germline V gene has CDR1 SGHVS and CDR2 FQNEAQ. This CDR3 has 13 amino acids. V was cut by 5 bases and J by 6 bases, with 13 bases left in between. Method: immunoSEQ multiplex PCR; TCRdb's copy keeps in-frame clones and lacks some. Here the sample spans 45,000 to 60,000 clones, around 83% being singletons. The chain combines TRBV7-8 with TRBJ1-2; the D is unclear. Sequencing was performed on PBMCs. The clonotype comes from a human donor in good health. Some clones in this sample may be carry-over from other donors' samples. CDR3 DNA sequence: TGTGCCAGCAGCCTAGGGCGAGACAATGGCTACACCTTC. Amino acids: CASSLGRDNGYTF.